Sequencing of this T cell receptor beta chain was carried out in a study of sequential checkpoint blockade in melanoma. Across the whole study: Randomization was 1:1 between first-line nivolumab→ipilimumab and ipilimumab→nivolumab. After both sequences, patients received maintenance nivolumab.

The sample's treatment: randomized to nivolumab then ipilimumab (arm A) or the reverse (arm B). No patient had prior DNA-damaging chemotherapy. From thawed PBMCs, live CD3+CD8+ cells negative for CD19 and CD56 were sorted. The germline V gene has CDR1 KGHSY and CDR2 FQNENV. V was clipped by 2 bases and J by 0 bases, with 11 bases between them. The CDR3 runs 16 residues. Libraries were prepared by immunoSEQ multiplex PCR; TCRdb keeps only in-frame clonotypes and omits some of them. The sample shows about 5,300 clones, around 73% of them seen only once. Source: CD8+ T cells sorted from blood (inferred from file names), taken from a patient given nivolumab and ipilimumab in sequence. This TCR was recovered from a human donor with melanoma. The chain is built from TRBV16 and TRBJ1-5; a weak D match, TRBD1 (6 bases). The CDR3 nucleotides read TGTGCCAGCAGCCAAGACAGGAGCTATAGCAATCAGCCCCAGCATTTT. Its protein product is CASSQDRSYSNQPQHF.